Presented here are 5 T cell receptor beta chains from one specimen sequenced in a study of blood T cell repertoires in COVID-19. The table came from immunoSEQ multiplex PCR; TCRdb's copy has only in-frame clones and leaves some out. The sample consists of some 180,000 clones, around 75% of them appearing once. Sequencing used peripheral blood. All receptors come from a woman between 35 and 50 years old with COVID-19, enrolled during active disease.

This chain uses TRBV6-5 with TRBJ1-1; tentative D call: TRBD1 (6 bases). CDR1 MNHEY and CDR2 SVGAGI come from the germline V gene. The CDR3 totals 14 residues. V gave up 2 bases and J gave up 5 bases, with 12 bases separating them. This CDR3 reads CASSYLQGGTEAFF. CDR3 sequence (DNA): TGTGCCAGCAGTTACCTACAGGGTGGGACTGAAGCTTTCTTT.

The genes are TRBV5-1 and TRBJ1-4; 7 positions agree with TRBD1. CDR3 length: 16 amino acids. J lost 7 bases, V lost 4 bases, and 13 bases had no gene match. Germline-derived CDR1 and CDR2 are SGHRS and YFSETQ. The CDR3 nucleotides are TGCGCCAGCAGCCCTAGGATGACAGGGTCGGTTGAAAAACTGTTTTTT. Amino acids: CASSPRMTGSVEKLFF. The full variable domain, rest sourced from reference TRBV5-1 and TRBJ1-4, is KAGVTQTPRYLIKTRGQQVTLSCSPISGHRSVSWYQQTPGQGLQFLFEYFSETQRNKGNFPGRFSGRQFSNSRSEMNVSTLELGDSALYLCASSPRMTGSVEKLFFGSGTQLSVL.

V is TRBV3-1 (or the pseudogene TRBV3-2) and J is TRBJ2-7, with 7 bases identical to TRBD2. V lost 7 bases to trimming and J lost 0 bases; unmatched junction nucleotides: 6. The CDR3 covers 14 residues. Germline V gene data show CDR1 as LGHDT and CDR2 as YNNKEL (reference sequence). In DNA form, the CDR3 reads TGTGCCAGCACCTTGAGCGGGGTCTCCTACGAGCAGTACTTC. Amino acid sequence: CASTLSGVSYEQYF.

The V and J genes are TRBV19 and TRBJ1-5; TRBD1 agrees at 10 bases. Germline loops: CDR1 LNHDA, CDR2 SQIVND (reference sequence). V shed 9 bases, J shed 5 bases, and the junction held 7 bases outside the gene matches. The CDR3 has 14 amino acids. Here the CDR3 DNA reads TGTGCCAGCGACAGGGGGCCCGACCATCAGCCCCAGCATTTT. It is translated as CASDRGPDHQPQHF.

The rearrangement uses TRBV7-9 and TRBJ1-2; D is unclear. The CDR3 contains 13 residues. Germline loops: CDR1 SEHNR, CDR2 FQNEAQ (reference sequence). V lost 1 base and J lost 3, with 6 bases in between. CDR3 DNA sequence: TGTGCCAGCAGCTTAGGAGATCACTATGGCTACACCTTC. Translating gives CASSLGDHYGYTF.